A single sample is the source of the 26 T cell receptor beta chains below, sequenced in a study of shared clonotypes between healthy human individuals. The protocol was immunoSEQ multiplex PCR, while the TCRdb copy is restricted to in-frame clones and leaves out a portion. The table records roughly 1,100,000 clones, about three quarters of them present only once. Sequences were obtained from memory CD4+ T cells sorted from blood. The subset: CD45RA-negative fraction. All receptors derive from a man younger than 30 in good health.

This clone is a singleton in its sample. Here the CDR3 DNA reads TGCGCCAGCAGCCCCCTGGGGGGCGGGTACACTGAAGCTTTCTTT. The encoded protein is CASSPLGGGYTEAFF. The genes are TRBV4-3 and TRBJ1-1, with D possibly TRBD1 on 6 matching bases. The V end lost 4 bases, the J end lost 3 bases, and 15 bases lay between the germline ends. CDR3 size: 15 residues. CDR1 and CDR2 from the germline V gene are LGHNA and YSLEER.

The chain uses TRBV6-5 and TRBJ2-7, with 9 positions matching TRBD2. This CDR3 contains 15 residues. Per germline, CDR1 MNHEY and CDR2 SVGAGI. After removal of 6 bases from V and 4 bases from J, the junction contained 10 bases not matched to a gene. CDR3 DNA: TGTGCCAGCAGACCCCGGATAGCGGGAGTTTACGAGCAGTACTTC. Translated, it gives CASRPRIAGVYEQYF.

The V call is TRBV30, the J call TRBJ1-4, with D tentatively TRBD1 (6 bases). CDR1 and CDR2 from the germline V gene are GTSNPN and SVGIG (reference sequence). V was clipped by 7 bases and J by 5 bases, with 20 bases between them. The CDR3 runs 15 residues. For the CDR3, the DNA is TGTGCCTCAATTCCGCAGGGGCGAGGGAATGAAAAACTGTTTTTT. Translated, it gives CASIPQGRGNEKLFF. Drawing the rest from reference TRBV30 and TRBJ1-4, the complete variable domain is SQTIHQWPATLVQPVGSPLSLECTVEGTSNPNLYWYRQAAGRGLQLLFYSVGIGQISSEVPQNLSASRPQDRQFILSSKKLLLSDSGFYLCASIPQGRGNEKLFFGSGTQLSVL.

This clone was counted only a few times. The CDR3: CASREEETQYF. For the CDR3, the DNA is TGCGCCAGCAGGGAGGAAGAGACCCAGTACTTC. This chain joins TRBV5-1 and TRBJ2-5; the D gene is possibly TRBD2 (5 bases). CDR3 length: 11 amino acids. CDR1 is SGHRS and CDR2 is YFSETQ in the germline V gene. V lost 5 bases and J lost 3, with 5 bases in between.

To note about this clone: A single base separates this from a much larger clone, so it may be a read error. The chain combines TRBV7-2 with TRBJ1-5, with 9 positions matching TRBD1. Germline lookup yields CDR1 SGHTA and CDR2 FQGNSA. V was clipped by 5 bases and J by 4 bases; unmatched bases: 0. This CDR3 is 13 amino acids long. CDR3 residues: CASSGQGNQPQHF. In DNA, the CDR3 is TGTGCCAGCAGCGGACAGGGGAATCAGCCCCAGCATTTT.

There are a few counts of this clone. V is TRBV10-3 and J is TRBJ1-5, with D tentatively TRBD1 (6 bases). The germline V gene has CDR1 ENHRY and CDR2 SYGVKD. Deletions cut 3 bases from V and 8 bases from J, with 11 bases between. This CDR3 contains 13 residues. CDR3 DNA: TGTGCCATCAGTGAATTAGGGGGGGAGCCCCAGCATTTT. Translating it yields CAISELGGEPQHF.

In the case of this clone: A single base separates this from a much larger clone, so it may be a read error. The chain employs TRBV5-5 and TRBJ1-6; 7 bases are shared with TRBD1. With V trimmed by 4 bases and J by 3 bases, 1 base remained unmatched. The CDR3 runs 14 residues. Per germline, CDR1 SGHKS and CDR2 YYEKEE (reference sequence). In DNA form, the CDR3 reads TGTGCCAGCAGCCGGGACAGCTATAATTCACCCCTCCACTTT. Translated, it gives CASSRDSYNSPLHF. Variable domain in full (rest from reference TRBV5-5 and TRBJ1-6): DAGVTQSPTHLIKTRGQQVTLRCSPISGHKSVSWYQQVLGQGPQFIFQYYEKEERGRGNFPDRFSARQFPNYSSELNVNALLLGDSALYLCASSRDSYNSPLHFGNGTRLTVT.

Comments on this clone: At the DNA level, this CDR3 is encoded by other sequences in the same sample as well. The chain links TRBV11-3 to TRBJ2-2; 7 bases fit TRBD1. J lost 6 bases, V lost 2 bases, and 0 bases had no gene match. CDR1 and CDR2 (germline): SGHNT, YENEEA. This CDR3 has 13 residues. Written as DNA, the CDR3 is TGTGCCAGCAGCTTACAGGGGGCCGGGGAGCTGTTTTTT. This encodes CASSLQGAGELFF.

The rearrangement uses TRBV6-1 and TRBJ1-4; perhaps TRBD1 as D (6 bases). The CDR3 sequence is 15 residues long. V lost 3 bases to trimming and J lost 6 bases, with 14 bases between them. Germline assignment: CDR1 MNHNS and CDR2 SASEGT. DNA for the CDR3: TGTGCCAGCAGTGAGCCGACAGGCCTTCATGAAAAACTGTTTTTT. It codes for CASSEPTGLHEKLFF.

In this sample, this clone turned up a few times. Other DNA sequences from this sample encode an identical CDR3 as well. The chain recombines TRBV7-2 with TRBJ1-2; perhaps TRBD1 as D (6 bases). Trimming removed 5 bases at V and 7 bases at J, with 14 bases between. In germline, CDR1 is SGHTA, CDR2 FQGNSA. The CDR3 covers 13 residues. In DNA, the CDR3 is TGTGCCAGCAGCCCAGGGGCCGAGGGTGGCTACACCTTC. Amino acid sequence: CASSPGAEGGYTF.

The chain recombines TRBV19 with TRBJ2-1; the match to TRBD2 covers 9 bases. V shed 0 bases and J 9 bases; nucleotides not matched to a gene: 6. Germline V CDR1 and CDR2: LNHDA, SQIVND (reference sequence). The CDR3 consists of 15 residues. The CDR3 DNA reads as TGTGCCAGTAGTATAGATAGCGGGAGAGGCGGTGAGCAGTTCTTC. It translates to CASSIDSGRGGEQFF.

CDR3 protein: CASSEDLGIDTQYF. In DNA, the CDR3 is TGTGCCAGCAGTGAAGATTTGGGAATAGATACGCAGTATTTT. This rearrangement joins TRBV6-1 to TRBJ2-3; D remains unclear. V gave up 1 base and J gave up 5 bases, with 10 bases separating them. The germline V gene encodes CDR1 MNHNS and CDR2 SASEGT. The CDR3 runs to 14 residues.

The rearrangement joins TRBV18 to TRBJ2-3; a weak D match, TRBD1 (6 bases). CDR3 length: 17 residues. The V and J ends lost 0 bases and 2 bases respectively, with 15 bases between them. In germline, CDR1 is KGHSH, CDR2 LQKENI. In DNA form, the CDR3 reads TGTGCCAGCTCACCACCGGTTACCGGGACAACCACAGATACGCAGTATTTT. Translation: CASSPPVTGTTTDTQYF.

CDR3 loop: CASRAGNMNTEAFF. DNA of the CDR3: TGTGCCAGTAGGGCAGGGAATATGAACACTGAAGCTTTCTTT. The chain combines TRBV19 with TRBJ1-1, with D possibly being TRBD1 (5 bases). Germline values: CDR1 LNHDA, CDR2 SQIVND (reference sequence). The CDR3 has 14 residues. V was cut by 6 bases and J by 0 bases, with 11 bases left in between.

The chain couples TRBV6-1 to TRBJ2-3; TRBD2 might be the D (6 bases). The V gene lost 8 bases and the J gene lost 4 bases, with 16 bases spanning the gap. The CDR3 is 14 amino acids. Looked up from germline, CDR1 is MNHNS and CDR2 is SASEGT. The CDR3 DNA sequence: TGTGCCAGCTCTCAAACACCTAGCGCAGATACGCAGTATTTT. Translation: CASSQTPSADTQYF.

The V gene is TRBV9, the J gene TRBJ1-5; 8 bases are shared with TRBD1. V lost 5 bases to trimming and J lost 0 bases; unmatched junction nucleotides: 10. Germline V lookup: CDR1 SGDLS, CDR2 YYNGEE. The length of the CDR3 is 17 residues. CDR3 loop: CASRETGAKVSNQPQHF. CDR3 in DNA: TGTGCCAGCAGAGAGACAGGGGCGAAAGTTAGCAATCAGCCCCAGCATTTT.

The chain uses TRBV4-1 and TRBJ2-2, with 9 bases aligning to TRBD1. With 4 bases clipped from V and 4 bases from J, the junction kept 4 bases outside the gene matches. The germline gives CDR1 MGHRA, CDR2 YSYEKL. This CDR3 is 15 amino acids long. The chain's CDR3 is CASSLLTGGTGELFF. The DNA for the CDR3 is TGCGCCAGCAGCCTACTGACAGGGGGCACCGGGGAGCTGTTTTTT.

In this sample, this clone turned up a few times. This sample also contains other DNA sequences that code for the same CDR3. This chain connects TRBV7-2 to TRBJ2-6; no clear D. This CDR3 spans 15 amino acids. Germline-derived CDR1 and CDR2 are SGHTA and FQGNSA. V was clipped by 3 bases and J by 0 bases, with 6 bases between them. The CDR3 nucleotides are TGTGCCAGCAGCTTGCGCAGCTCTGGGGCCAACGTCCTGACTTTC. Translation: CASSLRSSGANVLTF.

The CDR3 nucleotides are TGTGCCAGCAGACGAGGCCCCACGGGAGGCTACACCTTC. It specifies CASRRGPTGGYTF. The V call is TRBV6-5, the J call TRBJ1-2, with D hard to call. There are 13 residues in the CDR3. Trimming shortened V by 6 bases and J by 8 bases, and 16 bases separated the two germline ends. CDR1 and CDR2 from the germline V gene are MNHEY and SVGAGI.

The chain carries TRBV5-1 and TRBJ2-5; 11 positions match TRBD1. Germline CDR1 SGHRS, CDR2 YFSETQ. Trimming took 2 bases from V and 5 from J; bases not matched to a gene: 8. CDR3 length: 16 amino acids. In DNA, the CDR3 is TGCGCCAGCAGCTTAAATACCGGGACAGGGGGTGAGACCCAGTACTTC. It codes for CASSLNTGTGGETQYF. Filled out from reference TRBV5-1 and TRBJ2-5, the complete variable domain reads KAGVTQTPRYLIKTRGQQVTLSCSPISGHRSVSWYQQTPGQGLQFLFEYFSETQRNKGNFPGRFSGRQFSNSRSEMNVSTLELGDSALYLCASSLNTGTGGETQYFGPGTRLLVL.

The chain combines TRBV29-1 with TRBJ2-2; perhaps TRBD1 as D (5 bases). V lost 8 bases, J lost 1 base, and 11 bases lay in between. The CDR3 covers 13 residues. Germline loops: CDR1 SQVTM, CDR2 ANQGSEA. The CDR3: CSIAQGNTGELFF. Here the CDR3 DNA reads TGCAGCATCGCCCAGGGGAACACCGGGGAGCTGTTTTTT.

This clone showed up many times. This sequence joins TRBV5-1 and TRBJ2-2; no firm D call. Germline assignment: CDR1 SGHRS and CDR2 YFSETQ. The CDR3 has 14 residues. V was pared by 0 bases and J by 6 bases, with 9 bases between. The CDR3 here is CASSLGGTSGELFF. CDR3 nucleotides: TGCGCCAGCAGCTTGGGAGGAACGTCCGGGGAGCTGTTTTTT. Supplemented by reference TRBV5-1 and TRBJ2-2, the full variable domain reads KAGVTQTPRYLIKTRGQQVTLSCSPISGHRSVSWYQQTPGQGLQFLFEYFSETQRNKGNFPGRFSGRQFSNSRSEMNVSTLELGDSALYLCASSLGGTSGELFFGEGSRLTVL.

This clone appeared a few times. The V and J genes are TRBV19 and TRBJ2-1; 7 bases match TRBD2. Germline V gene data show CDR1 as LNHDA and CDR2 as SQIVND (reference sequence). The CDR3 contains 14 residues. V dropped 8 bases and J dropped 0; count of bases not matched to a gene: 4. CDR3 coding DNA: TGTGCCAGTGGAGCGGGGAGCTCCTACAATGAGCAGTTCTTC. Translation: CASGAGSSYNEQFF. The full variable domain, with the rest looked up from reference TRBV19 and TRBJ2-1, is DGGITQSPKYLFRKEGQNVTLSCEQNLNHDAMYWYRQDPGQGLRLIYYSQIVNDFQKGDIAEGYSVSREKKESFPLTVTSAQKNPTAFYLCASGAGSSYNEQFFGPGTRLTVL.

This chain uses TRBV11-2 with TRBJ2-7; 10 bases map to TRBD2. CDR3 length: 15 amino acids. Looked up from germline, CDR1 is SGHAT and CDR2 is FQNNGV. V lost 5 bases and J lost 4; bases outside the gene matches: 8. CDR3 loop: CASSLGTSAAYEQYF. Here the CDR3 DNA reads TGTGCCAGCAGCCTCGGGACTAGCGCCGCATACGAGCAGTACTTC.

The chain employs TRBV11-1 and TRBJ1-2; 7 positions match TRBD1. V lost 1 base, J lost 8 bases, and 7 bases stayed unmatched. This CDR3 comprises 14 residues. Germline assignment: CDR1 SGHAT and CDR2 FQDESV (reference sequence). CDR3 residues: CASSLGQGVYGYTF. DNA for the CDR3: TGTGCCAGCAGCTTAGGACAGGGAGTCTACGGCTACACCTTC.

J is TRBJ2-5 and V is TRBV7-8; D assignment may be TRBD1 or TRBD2 (5 bases each). Germline values: CDR1 SGHVS, CDR2 FQNEAQ. Trimming cost V 0 bases and J 7 bases, with 12 bases left between them. The CDR3 is 14 amino acids. In DNA, the CDR3 is TGTGCCAGCAGCTTAGCCCCCCCTGGGGGGACCCAGTACTTC. Encoded protein: CASSLAPPGGTQYF.